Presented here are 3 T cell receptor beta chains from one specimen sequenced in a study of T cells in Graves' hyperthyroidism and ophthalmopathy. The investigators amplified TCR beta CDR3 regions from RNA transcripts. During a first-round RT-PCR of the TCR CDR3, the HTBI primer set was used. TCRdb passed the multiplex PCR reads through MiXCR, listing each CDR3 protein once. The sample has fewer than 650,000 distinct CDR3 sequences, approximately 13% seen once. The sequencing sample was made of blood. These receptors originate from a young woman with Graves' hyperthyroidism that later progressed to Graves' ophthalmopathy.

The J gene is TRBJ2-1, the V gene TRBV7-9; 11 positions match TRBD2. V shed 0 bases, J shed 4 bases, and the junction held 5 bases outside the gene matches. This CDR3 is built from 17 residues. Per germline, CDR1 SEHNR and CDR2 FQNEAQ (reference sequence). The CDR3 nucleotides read TGTGCCAGCAGCTTAGCGTATACTAGCGGGAGTTACAATGAGCAGTTCTTC. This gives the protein CASSLAYTSGSYNEQFF.

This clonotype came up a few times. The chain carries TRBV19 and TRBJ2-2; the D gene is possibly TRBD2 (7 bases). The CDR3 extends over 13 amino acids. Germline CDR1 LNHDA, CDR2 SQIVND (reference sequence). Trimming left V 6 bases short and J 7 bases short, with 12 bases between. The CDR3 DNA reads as TGTGCCAGTAGCAGAGGGGGGGGCGGGGAGCTGTTTTTT. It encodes CASSRGGGGELFF.

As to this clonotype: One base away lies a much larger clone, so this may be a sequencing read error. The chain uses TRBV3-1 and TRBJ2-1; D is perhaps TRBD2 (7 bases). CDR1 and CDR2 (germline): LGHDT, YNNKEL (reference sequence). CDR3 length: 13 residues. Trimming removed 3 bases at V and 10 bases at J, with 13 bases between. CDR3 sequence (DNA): TGTGCCAGCAGCCATGAAAGGGGGGGCGAGCAGTTCTTC. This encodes CASSHERGGEQFF.